The clone carrying this TCR beta chain was counted a few times. Original processing methods: From reference gene primer amplification, estimates of nucleated cell counts were derived. Generated by immunoSEQ multiplex PCR, the TCRdb table keeps only in-frame clones and is missing some. That table supplies the V and J calls and clone size; D and trimming were determined from the DNA. Found here are about 210,000 clones, roughly 85% of them singletons; the top ten hold 2% to 3%. The germline V gene encodes CDR1 SGHTA and CDR2 FQGNSA. This CDR3 comprises 13 residues. V shed 1 base and J shed 4 bases, with 5 bases lying between them. This record belongs to a study of blood T cell repertoires in COVID-19. The wider study: The origin of the acute and convalescent COVID-19 samples was the United States, Italy and Spain. The cDNA or gDNA used as material had been derived from T cells, B-cell-depleted T cells, or PBMCs.

Sequencing input: peripheral blood. The V call is TRBV7-2, the J call TRBJ1-5; unclear D gene. The origin of this receptor is a woman aged 35 to 49 with active or convalescent COVID-19. CDR3 bases: TGTGCCAGCAGCTTAGTGTCGAATCAGCCCCAGCATTTT. Protein: CASSLVSNQPQHF.